Listed here are 15 T cell receptor beta chains from one sample, sequenced in a study of beta chain features in type 1 diabetes. Sequenced material consisted of expressed TCRB transcripts (all of the isolated RNA was reverse transcribed). Clones were read by immunoSEQ multiplex PCR, and TCRdb kept only the in-frame ones, dropping some. In the table there are 860,000 or so clones, roughly a sixth of which are singletons. Sequencing input: naive CD4+ T cells from blood. These receptors all come from a woman aged 18-30 years in good health.

This clone showed up just a few times. The chain employs TRBV27 and TRBJ1-2, with 8 bases fitting TRBD1. The length of the CDR3 is 14 residues. The trim removed 5 bases at V and 7 bases at J, leaving 9 bases unmatched. In germline, CDR1 is MNHEY, CDR2 SMNVEV (reference sequence). CDR3 in amino acids: CASSPRQGAFGYTF. The DNA for the CDR3 is TGTGCCAGCAGTCCTCGGCAGGGGGCTTTTGGCTACACCTTC.

This clone was recorded a few times. This chain uses TRBV28 with TRBJ2-7; D gene unclear. The CDR3 is 14 amino acids. V gave up 6 bases and J gave up 0 bases, with 12 bases separating them. The germline gives CDR1 MDHEN, CDR2 SYDVKM. CDR3 residues: CASSLPVPSYEQYF. The CDR3 DNA follows: TGTGCCAGCAGCTTGCCGGTACCCTCCTACGAGCAGTACTTC. The full variable domain, in which reference TRBV28 and TRBJ2-7 provide the parts outside the CDR3, is DVKVTQSSRYLVKRTGEKVFLECVQDMDHENMFWYRQDPGLGLRLIYFSYDVKMKEKGDIPEGYSVSREKKERFSLILESASTNQTSMYLCASSLPVPSYEQYFGPGTRLTVT.

J is TRBJ1-5 and V is TRBV7-9; TRBD1 agrees at 10 bases. CDR1 and CDR2 (germline): SEHNR, FQNEAQ (reference sequence). The CDR3 has 15 amino acids. Losses at the gene ends were 3 bases for V and 8 bases for J; bases not matched to a gene: 7. In nucleotides, the CDR3 is TGTGCCAGCAGCTTTGGACAGGGGGGTATGGAGCCCCAGCATTTT. Translation: CASSFGQGGMEPQHF.

The chain links TRBV5-4 to TRBJ2-3; 13 bases align to TRBD2. The CDR3 is 17 residues long. Trimming at V came to 1 base and at J to 2 bases, leaving 4 bases not matched to a gene. Germline CDR1 SGHNT, CDR2 YYREEE (reference sequence). CDR3 residues: CASSLKGLAGITDTQYF. The CDR3, as DNA: TGTGCCAGCAGCTTGAAGGGACTAGCGGGAATCACAGATACGCAGTATTTT. The whole variable domain, filled in from reference TRBV5-4 and TRBJ2-3, reads ETGVTQSPTHLIKTRGQQVTLRCSSQSGHNTVSWYQQALGQGPQFIFQYYREEENGRGNFPPRFSGLQFPNYSSELNVNALELDDSALYLCASSLKGLAGITDTQYFGPGTRLTVL.

This rearrangement joins TRBV4-1 to TRBJ1-4; unclear D gene. The CDR3 sequence is 12 residues long. The germline V and J ends were trimmed by 2 bases and 10 bases, with 8 bases remaining between them. Per germline, CDR1 MGHRA and CDR2 YSYEKL. The CDR3 DNA sequence: TGCGCCAGCAGCCAAATTCGAGGAAAACTGTTTTTT. Translating it yields CASSQIRGKLFF.

This rearrangement joins TRBV7-8 to TRBJ2-5; D is possibly TRBD2 (6 bases). Trimming removed 6 bases from V and 5 bases from J, with 19 bases in between. Germline loops: CDR1 SGHVS, CDR2 FQNEAQ. The CDR3 contains 15 residues. The CDR3 bases are TGTGCCAGCAGTTTATTGGGGGGAGCAATGGAGACCCAGTACTTC. It specifies CASSLLGGAMETQYF.

Only a few counts were recorded for this clone. Distinct nucleotide sequences in the sample also encode this CDR3. The CDR3 loop is CASSLDGGTYNEQFF. The DNA for the CDR3 is TGTGCCAGCAGCTTAGATGGGGGGACCTACAATGAGCAGTTCTTC. The rearrangement links TRBV7-2 to TRBJ2-1; D is perhaps TRBD2 (6 bases). The V end lost 1 base, the J end lost 2 bases, and 9 bases lay between the germline ends. CDR1 and CDR2 (germline): SGHTA, FQGNSA. This CDR3 comprises 15 residues.

In nucleotides, the CDR3 is TGTGCCAGTAGTCAGGGAGTTGGCTATGGCTACACCTTC. Residues: CASSQGVGYGYTF. The chain employs TRBV19 and TRBJ1-2, with a possible D match to TRBD1 (5 bases). Trimming took off 5 bases at V and 4 bases at J, with 11 bases between the two ends. Per germline, CDR1 LNHDA and CDR2 SQIVND (reference sequence). The CDR3 consists of 13 residues.

The gene calls are TRBV29-1 and TRBJ2-1; TRBD2 agrees at 14 bases. After removal of 7 bases from V and 3 bases from J, the junction contained 5 bases not matched to a gene. CDR3 length equals 15 residues. CDR1 SQVTM and CDR2 ANQGSEA come from the germline V gene. This chain's CDR3 is CSGEGLAGDYNEQFF. The CDR3 region has the DNA TGCAGCGGGGAGGGACTAGCGGGAGACTACAATGAGCAGTTCTTC.

This clone has just a few counts. This chain joins TRBV7-9 and TRBJ2-5; D ambiguous. V was cut by 1 base and J by 5 bases, with 5 bases left in between. Germline loops: CDR1 SEHNR, CDR2 FQNEAQ (reference sequence). The CDR3 has 12 amino acids. CDR3 DNA: TGTGCCAGCAGCTTAGAGGATGAGACCCAGTACTTC. Translated: CASSLEDETQYF.

This clone was seen only a few times. This chain connects TRBV10-3 to TRBJ1-3; 9 nucleotides agree with TRBD1. Germline V gene lookup returns CDR1 ENHRY and CDR2 SYGVKD. The CDR3 is 15 amino acids. J lost 2 bases, V lost 3 bases, and 2 bases had no gene match. CDR3 region: CAISDTGGPGNTIYF. As DNA, the CDR3 is TGTGCCATCAGTGACACAGGGGGCCCTGGAAACACCATATATTTT.

The gene calls are TRBV2 and TRBJ2-7; D tentatively reads TRBD1 or TRBD2 (5 bases each). Trimming removed 6 bases at V and 4 bases at J, with 19 bases between. This CDR3 is built from 15 residues. Germline V gene data show CDR1 as SNHLY and CDR2 as FYNNEI. The CDR3 reads CASRGRTWGEYEQYF. CDR3 nucleotides: TGTGCCAGCAGGGGAAGGACATGGGGAGAGTACGAGCAGTACTTC.

CDR3 loop: CASSFGGTPPNYGYTF. The CDR3 DNA reads TGTGCCAGCAGCTTTGGAGGGACCCCGCCTAACTATGGCTACACCTTC. This chain links TRBV5-6 with TRBJ1-2, with D possibly TRBD1 on 5 matching bases. The V and J ends lost 2 bases and 0 bases respectively, with 14 bases between them. Germline V gene sequence: CDR1 SGHDT, CDR2 YYEEEE. The CDR3 contains 16 residues.

In its sample, this clone was seen a few times. This chain links TRBV11-2 with TRBJ1-5; D gene uncertain. V was clipped by 1 base and J by 3 bases, with 10 bases between them. The CDR3 loop spans 15 amino acids. Germline V lookup: CDR1 SGHAT, CDR2 FQNNGV. CDR3 sequence (DNA): TGTGCCAGCAGCTTAGTGTCGGCTTACAATCAGCCCCAGCATTTT. It specifies CASSLVSAYNQPQHF.

The chain is built from TRBV7-9 and TRBJ1-1; D might be TRBD1 (5 bases). Germline CDR1 is SEHNR and CDR2 is FQNEAQ (reference sequence). This CDR3 has 14 residues. Between the trimmed V and J ends, which lost 1 base and 5 bases, there was a span of 11 bases. The CDR3 reads CASSLVQGGTEAFF. As DNA, the CDR3 is TGTGCCAGCAGCTTAGTCCAGGGTGGGACTGAAGCTTTCTTT. The full variable domain, its missing parts supplied by reference TRBV7-9 and TRBJ1-1, is DTGVSQNPRHKITKRGQNVTFRCDPISEHNRLYWYRQTLGQGPEFLTYFQNEAQLEKSRLLSDRFSAERPKGSFSTLEIQRTEQGDSAMYLCASSLVQGGTEAFFGQGTRLTVV.